Listed below are T cell receptor beta chains from one sample, sequenced in a study of shared clonotypes between healthy human individuals. Data came from immunoSEQ multiplex PCR; TCRdb stores just in-frame clones and leaves some out. This table has millions of clones, 90% to 95% appearing once. The sample consisted of naive CD4+ T cells sorted from blood. The source is a man between 18 and 35 years old in good health. Each CDR3 is given with its conserved first and last residue.

CDR3aa: CASSPLGQSNQPQHF
j_gene: TRBJ1-5
v_gene: TRBV18

CDR3aa: CASSLISNRAQQYF
j_gene: TRBJ2-7
v_gene: TRBV11-2

CDR3aa: CSVDERVPANYGYTF
j_gene: TRBJ1-2
v_gene: TRBV29-1

CDR3aa: CASTPTGLVRTQHF
j_gene: TRBJ1-5
v_gene: TRBV28

CDR3aa: CASSIWTSGGYEQYF
j_gene: TRBJ2-7
v_gene: TRBV5-1

CDR3aa: CASSAGQVRDGEQFF
j_gene: TRBJ2-1
v_gene: TRBV2

CDR3aa: CSVSSASYNEQFF
j_gene: TRBJ2-1
v_gene: TRBV29-1

CDR3aa: CAISPGTDTQYF
j_gene: TRBJ2-3
v_gene: TRBV10-3

CDR3aa: CASRTSGKYEQYF
j_gene: TRBJ2-7
v_gene: TRBV30

CDR3aa: CASSTPGQGTGETQYF
j_gene: TRBJ2-5
v_gene: TRBV19

CDR3aa: CASSPLLGSYNSPLHF
j_gene: TRBJ1-6
v_gene: TRBV19

CDR3aa: CASSLSTDTQYF
j_gene: TRBJ2-3
v_gene: TRBV6-6

CDR3aa: CASSTQGTGNTEAFF
j_gene: TRBJ1-1
v_gene: TRBV19

CDR3aa: CASRGGTYNSPLHF
j_gene: TRBJ1-6
v_gene: TRBV19

CDR3aa: CASSLGGGEKLFF
j_gene: TRBJ1-4
v_gene: TRBV7-2

CDR3aa: CASSAEREGGYTF
j_gene: TRBJ1-2
v_gene: TRBV2

CDR3aa: CASSDSGTGESYGYTF
j_gene: TRBJ1-2
v_gene: TRBV7-9

CDR3aa: CASSFPGRAPDTQYF
j_gene: TRBJ2-3
v_gene: TRBV5-8

CDR3aa: CASSFGGESYGYTF
j_gene: TRBJ1-2
v_gene: TRBV27

CDR3aa: CASSQGLAGPYEQYF
j_gene: TRBJ2-7
v_gene: TRBV10-2

CDR3aa: CASSQDGARGDNQPQHF
j_gene: TRBJ1-5
v_gene: TRBV4-1

CDR3aa: CASSKAGGLTGELFF
j_gene: TRBJ2-2
v_gene: TRBV6-4

CDR3aa: CASSQVVRAAGEQSTQYF
j_gene: TRBJ2-3
v_gene: TRBV4-1

CDR3aa: CATSRADTIYF
j_gene: TRBJ1-3
v_gene: TRBV25-1

CDR3aa: CASNEIGGSTEAFF
j_gene: TRBJ1-1
v_gene: TRBV9

CDR3aa: CASSVEGSGRANEQFF
j_gene: TRBJ2-1
v_gene: TRBV9

CDR3aa: CASSKGQNTGELFF
j_gene: TRBJ2-2
v_gene: TRBV19